Presented here are 29 T cell receptor beta chains from one specimen sequenced in a study of T-cell reconstitution after alpha-beta-depleted transplantation in children. Researchers prepared the TCRbeta library using unique molecular identifiers, the study reports. TCRdb processed the PCR reads anew with MiXCR; each CDR3 protein has one entry. In the table there are hundreds of thousands of distinct CDR3 sequences, 10% to 15% of which are singletons. Sequences were derived from PBMCs, mostly from graft donor cells, sampled 360 days after TCRalphabeta/CD19-depleted stem cell transplant. The receptors stem from a male patient younger than 18 who had a stem cell transplant for acute myeloid leukemia, so the T cells may come from the graft donor.

This clonotype was recorded a few times. The chain has TRBV4-2 and TRBJ2-2; the D gene could be TRBD1 or TRBD2 (6 bases each). V shed 2 bases and J shed 2 bases, with 18 bases lying between them. The CDR3 length is 18 residues. Germline V gene data show CDR1 as LGHNA and CDR2 as YNFKEQ. CDR3 in DNA: TGTGCCAGCAGCCAAAAGGGGGGAAGAGACGCTAACACCGGGGAGCTGTTTTTT. This codes for CASSQKGGRDANTGELFF.

The rearrangement links TRBV28 to TRBJ2-2; 12 nucleotides match TRBD2. The CDR3 contains 19 residues. The junction had 14 bases not matched to a gene; V was cut back by 5 bases and J by 4 bases. CDR1 and CDR2 from the germline V gene are MDHEN and SYDVKM. CDR3 region: CASSRTTSGSSYGTGELFF. CDR3 coding DNA: TGTGCCAGCAGTCGAACGACTAGCGGGAGCTCTTATGGCACCGGGGAGCTGTTTTTT.

In its sample, this clonotype was seen a few times. The V gene is TRBV5-1, the J gene TRBJ2-7, with 10 nucleotides matching TRBD2. The J segment lost 11 bases and the V segment lost 0 bases, leaving 20 bases of the junction unmatched. The V gene's germline CDR1 is SGHRS and CDR2 YFSETQ. This CDR3 region has 18 residues. The CDR3 region is CASSLEPGVLAGPDEEYF. The CDR3 coding sequence is TGCGCCAGCAGCTTGGAGCCAGGGGTACTAGCGGGACCCGACGAAGAGTACTTC. The full variable domain, completed using reference TRBV5-1 and TRBJ2-7, is KAGVTQTPRYLIKTRGQQVTLSCSPISGHRSVSWYQQTPGQGLQFLFEYFSETQRNKGNFPGRFSGRQFSNSRSEMNVSTLELGDSALYLCASSLEPGVLAGPDEEYFGPGTRLTVT.

The V gene is TRBV6-2 or TRBV6-3, the J gene TRBJ1-5, with D uncertain. Trimming cost V 0 bases and J 0 bases, with 6 bases left between them. Germline values: CDR1 MNHEY, CDR2 SVGEGT. CDR3 length: 15 amino acids. The CDR3 loop is CASSYSRNSNQPQHF. CDR3 bases: TGTGCCAGCAGTTACTCACGGAATAGCAATCAGCCCCAGCATTTT.

The table lists this clonotype with many counts. This chain uses TRBV27 with TRBJ2-1; 9 positions agree with TRBD2. Losses at the gene ends were 6 bases for V and 6 bases for J; bases not matched to a gene: 15. The length of the CDR3 is 17 residues. Germline V gene sequence: CDR1 MNHEY, CDR2 SMNVEV (reference sequence). The CDR3 loop is CASSSSLGTSLLNEQFF. The CDR3 DNA sequence: TGTGCCAGCAGCTCCTCCCTTGGGACTAGCCTCCTCAATGAGCAGTTCTTC.

The rearrangement uses TRBV12-3 or TRBV12-4 and TRBJ1-5; 7 bases line up with TRBD1. J was trimmed by 0 bases and V by 5 bases; bases with no gene match: 13. The CDR3 contains 18 residues. For the CDR3, the DNA is TGTGCCAGCAGTATCCGGGACAGTGTCTCATATAGCAATCAGCCCCAGCATTTT. As protein: CASSIRDSVSYSNQPQHF.

This clonotype was detected ten times or more. This sequence joins TRBV29-1 and TRBJ2-5; 11 positions match TRBD2. Germline V CDR1 and CDR2: SQVTM, ANQGSEA. Unmatched junction bases numbered 11, after V lost 6 bases and J lost 5 bases. The CDR3 spans 15 residues. CDR3 protein: CSVEGLAVPGETQYF. CDR3 bases: TGCAGCGTCGAGGGACTAGCGGTCCCAGGGGAGACCCAGTACTTC.

The chain has TRBV14 and TRBJ2-6; 7 positions match TRBD1. The CDR3 totals 18 residues. V gave up 2 bases and J gave up 0 bases; unmatched junction bases: 7. The germline V gene encodes CDR1 SGHDN and CDR2 FVKESK. CDR3 DNA sequence: TGTGCCAGCAGCCAACCCGGGACAGTGAGCTCTGGGGCCAACGTCCTGACTTTC. Amino acid sequence: CASSQPGTVSSGANVLTF.

This clonotype was counted many times. V usage is TRBV28 and J usage is TRBJ2-1; 9 bases are a match to TRBD2. The germline V gene encodes CDR1 MDHEN and CDR2 SYDVKM. The CDR3 contains 16 residues. V dropped 8 bases and J dropped 4; count of bases not matched to a gene: 12. This CDR3 is CASGRASGNRYNEQFF. In DNA form, the CDR3 reads TGTGCCAGCGGGCGGGCTAGCGGGAATAGGTACAATGAGCAGTTCTTC.

This clonotype was detected ten times or more. V and J are TRBV7-2 and TRBJ2-1, with unresolved D. CDR1 SGHTA and CDR2 FQGNSA come from the germline V gene. The length of the CDR3 is 13 residues. V lost 3 bases to trimming and J lost 3 bases, with 6 bases between them. CDR3 sequence reads: CASSLISYNEQFF. The CDR3 coding sequence is TGTGCCAGCAGCTTGATTAGCTACAATGAGCAGTTCTTC. Based on the CDR3 plus reference TRBV7-2 and TRBJ2-1, the full variable domain is GAGVSQSPSNKVTEKGKDVELRCDPISGHTALYWYRQSLGQGLEFLIYFQGNSAPDKSGLPSDRFSAERTGGSVSTLTIQRTQQEDSAVYLCASSLISYNEQFFGPGTRLTVL.

This clonotype was picked up a small number of times. The chain's CDR3 is CATSRDGGYQETQYF. In DNA form, the CDR3 reads TGTGCCACCAGCAGAGACGGCGGATACCAAGAGACCCAGTACTTC. V usage is TRBV15 and J usage is TRBJ2-5; D call uncertain. Germline assignment: CDR1 LNHNV and CDR2 YYDKDF (reference sequence). Trimming pared 0 bases from V and 0 bases from J, leaving 8 bases between. The CDR3 has 15 residues. The full variable domain, with the rest looked up from reference TRBV15 and TRBJ2-5, is DAMVIQNPRYQVTQFGKPVTLSCSQTLNHNVMYWYQQKSSQAPKLLFHYYDKDFNNEADTPDNFQSRRPNTSFCFLDIRSPGLGDTAMYLCATSRDGGYQETQYFGPGTRLLVL.

CDR3 sequence reads: CSAPRGSDSNQPQHF. DNA for the CDR3: TGCAGTGCCCCCCGGGGTTCTGATAGCAATCAGCCCCAGCATTTT. The V call is TRBV20-1, the J call TRBJ1-5; D is unresolved. The germline gives CDR1 DFQATT, CDR2 SNEGSKA (reference sequence). V lost 6 bases to trimming and J lost 0 bases, with 15 bases between them. The CDR3 consists of 15 residues.

The genes are TRBV12-3 or TRBV12-4 and TRBJ2-7; D unresolved. CDR3 length equals 14 residues. Trimming removed 6 bases from V and 4 bases from J, with 16 bases in between. The CDR3 nucleotides are TGTGCCAGCAGCCAAATAGCCGGTACGTACGAGCAGTACTTC. Protein product: CASSQIAGTYEQYF.

The chain is built from TRBV12-3 or TRBV12-4 and TRBJ2-4; perhaps TRBD1 as D (6 bases). V lost 2 bases and J lost 13, with 15 bases in between. This CDR3 spans 13 amino acids. The CDR3 is CASSLLAGVDQYF. CDR3 in DNA: TGTGCCAGCAGTTTATTAGCAGGGGTGGACCAGTACTTC.

To note about this clonotype: This could be a read error, since a much larger clone is one nucleotide away. This chain joins TRBV7-2 and TRBJ2-5; D tentatively fits TRBD1 or TRBD2 (5 bases each). Per germline, CDR1 SGHTA and CDR2 FQGNSA. The CDR3 has 16 residues. The CDR3 loop is CASSLYASGETETEYF. CDR3 DNA: TGTGCCAGCAGCTTGTATGCCAGCGGCGAGACAGAGACCGAGTACTTC.

This clonotype was recorded many times. This sequence joins TRBV12-3 or TRBV12-4 and TRBJ2-3; 11 bases fit TRBD2. The V and J ends lost 2 bases and 6 bases, in that order; junction bases with no gene match: 7. This CDR3 spans 16 amino acids. The CDR3 here is CASSLQLAGGGDTQYF. The DNA of the CDR3 is TGTGCCAGCAGTTTACAGCTAGCGGGAGGAGGGGATACGCAGTATTTT.

This clonotype was recorded many times. The genes are TRBV28 and TRBJ2-1, with D uncertain. V was cut by 0 bases and J by 4 bases, with 4 bases left in between. CDR1 and CDR2 from the germline V gene are MDHEN and SYDVKM. This CDR3 is 13 amino acids long. The CDR3 here is CASSLWGYNEQFF. In DNA, the CDR3 is TGTGCCAGCAGTTTATGGGGGTACAATGAGCAGTTCTTC.

This clonotype was counted many times. The chain employs TRBV12-3 or TRBV12-4 and TRBJ2-3; D is perhaps TRBD2 (6 bases). V was pared by 4 bases and J by 5 bases, with 16 bases between. This CDR3 contains 15 residues. For the CDR3, the DNA is TGTGCCAGCAGTTGGGACTCCAGGGAGCGAGATACGCAGTATTTT. Translated: CASSWDSRERDTQYF.

The chain joins TRBV7-6 to TRBJ2-7; TRBD1 matches at 10 bases. The CDR3 has 17 residues. Germline CDR1 and CDR2: SGHVS and FNYEAQ. The V and J ends lost 2 bases and 0 bases, in that order; junction bases with no gene match: 7. CDR3 coding DNA: TGTGCCAGCAGCTTACCGCCTGGGACAGGGGACTCCTACGAGCAGTACTTC. Amino acids: CASSLPPGTGDSYEQYF.

This clonotype was observed at least ten times. The chain has TRBV9 and TRBJ2-2; TRBD2 might be the D (6 bases). V was clipped by 4 bases and J by 7 bases, with 11 bases between them. Germline V lookup: CDR1 SGDLS, CDR2 YYNGEE. The CDR3 is 13 residues long. The CDR3 loop is CASSQLEGGELFF. In DNA, the CDR3 is TGTGCCAGCAGCCAACTGGAGGGCGGGGAGCTGTTTTTT.

V is TRBV20-1 and J is TRBJ2-1; TRBD2 agrees at 11 bases. The CDR3 runs to 16 residues. V lost 6 bases and J lost 7; bases outside the gene matches: 14. The V gene's germline CDR1 is DFQATT and CDR2 SNEGSKA (reference sequence). The CDR3 nucleotides read TGCAGTGCGCCCCCCAAGGGGACTAGCGGATCTAATGAGCAGTTCTTC. Protein sequence: CSAPPKGTSGSNEQFF.

This clonotype has ten or more counts. This chain uses TRBV7-9 with TRBJ2-4; TRBD2 agrees at 7 bases. Trimming removed 1 base from V and 1 base from J; junction bases left unmatched: 4. Germline V gives CDR1 SEHNR, CDR2 FQNEAQ (reference sequence). The CDR3 has 16 amino acids. In DNA, the CDR3 is TGTGCCAGCAGCTTAGGGCTAGCGGAGGCCAAAAACATTCAGTACTTC. It translates to CASSLGLAEAKNIQYF.

This clonotype was seen a handful of times. The rearrangement joins TRBV6-1 to TRBJ2-1, with D possibly being TRBD2 (5 bases). Germline V CDR1 and CDR2: MNHNS, SASEGT. The CDR3 is made up of 14 amino acids. The CDR3 region has the DNA TGTGCTCCCCCCGAGGGTCGGTCGGGTGATGAGCAGTTCTTC. It codes for CAPPEGRSGDEQFF.

This clonotype was counted a few times. The chain employs TRBV6-1 and TRBJ2-2; TRBD2 matches at 13 bases. The CDR3 extends over 18 amino acids. Looked up from germline, CDR1 is MNHNS and CDR2 is SASEGT. The V gene end was trimmed by 4 bases and the J gene end by 3 bases; junction bases not matched to a gene: 8. This CDR3 is CASSAGLAGVMDTGELFF. CDR3 bases: TGTGCCAGCAGTGCTGGACTAGCGGGAGTGATGGACACCGGGGAGCTGTTTTTT.

V gene TRBV29-1 combines with J gene TRBJ2-3; D not resolved. The CDR3 is made up of 12 amino acids. V dropped 4 bases and J dropped 4 bases, with 9 bases sitting between them. Per germline, CDR1 SQVTM and CDR2 ANQGSEA. CDR3 nucleotide sequence: TGCAGCGTTGGCGAAGCTGCAGATACGCAGTATTTT. Its protein is CSVGEAADTQYF.

The sample holds a few counts of this clonotype. The chain couples TRBV9 to TRBJ2-2; TRBD2 might be the D (6 bases). The V gene's germline CDR1 is SGDLS and CDR2 YYNGEE. The CDR3 runs 16 residues. Trimming cost V 4 bases and J 3 bases, with 16 bases left between them. The CDR3 sequence is CASSLLGGADTGELFF. The DNA of the CDR3 is TGTGCCAGCAGCCTCCTCGGGGGAGCAGACACCGGGGAGCTGTTTTTT.

In this sample, this clonotype turned up many times. The chain recombines TRBV9 with TRBJ2-7; D is undetermined. V lost 0 bases and J lost 0, with 10 bases in between. The CDR3 is 15 amino acids. Germline assignment: CDR1 SGDLS and CDR2 YYNGEE. CDR3 region: CASSVASLSSYEQYF. The CDR3 DNA sequence: TGTGCCAGCAGCGTAGCCTCCCTTAGCTCCTACGAGCAGTACTTC.

This clonotype showed up just a few times. The rearrangement uses TRBV20-1 and TRBJ2-1, with 9 bases that match TRBD2. CDR1 and CDR2 from the germline V gene are DFQATT and SNEGSKA (reference sequence). This CDR3 has 15 residues. The V gene end was trimmed by 3 bases and the J gene end by 8 bases; junction bases not matched to a gene: 11. The CDR3 DNA reads TGCAGTGCTAGCTGGCGGGAGGGGCCTCGGGATGAGCAGTTCTTC. It codes for CSASWREGPRDEQFF.

This clonotype was detected only a few times. This chain links TRBV12-3 or TRBV12-4 with TRBJ2-1; 7 nucleotides match TRBD2. CDR3 length: 15 amino acids. The junction had 13 bases not matched to a gene; V was cut back by 7 bases and J by 7 bases. CDR3 region: CASTLLGGGLNEQFF. The CDR3 nucleotides read TGTGCCAGCACCCTTTTGGGGGGGGGTTTGAATGAGCAGTTCTTC.